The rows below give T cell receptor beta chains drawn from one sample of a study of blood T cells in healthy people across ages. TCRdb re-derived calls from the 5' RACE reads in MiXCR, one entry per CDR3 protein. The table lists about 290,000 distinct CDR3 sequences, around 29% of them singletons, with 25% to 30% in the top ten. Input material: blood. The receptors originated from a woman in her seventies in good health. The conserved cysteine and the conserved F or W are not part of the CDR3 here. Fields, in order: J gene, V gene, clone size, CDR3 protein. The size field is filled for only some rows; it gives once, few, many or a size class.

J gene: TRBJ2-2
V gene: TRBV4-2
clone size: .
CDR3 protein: ASKRGTGELF

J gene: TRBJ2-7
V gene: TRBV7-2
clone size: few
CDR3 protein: ASSVTSGGTGEQY

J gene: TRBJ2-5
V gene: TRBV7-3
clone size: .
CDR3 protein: ASSTAGTRGETQY

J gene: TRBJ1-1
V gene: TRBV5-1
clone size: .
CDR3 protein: ASSFIGKGDTEAF

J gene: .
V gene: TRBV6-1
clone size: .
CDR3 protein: ASSERGTQY

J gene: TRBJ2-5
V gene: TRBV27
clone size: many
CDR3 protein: ASSTGLAGYETQY

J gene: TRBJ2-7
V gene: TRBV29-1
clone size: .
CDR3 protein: SALSLGEGANEQY

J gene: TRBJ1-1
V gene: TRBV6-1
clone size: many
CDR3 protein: ASSETWVNTEAF

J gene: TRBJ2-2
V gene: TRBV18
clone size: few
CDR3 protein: ASSPSRGLDGELF

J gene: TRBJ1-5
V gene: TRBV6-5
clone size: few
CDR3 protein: ASSALTSGSQPQH

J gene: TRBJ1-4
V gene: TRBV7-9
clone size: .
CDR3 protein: ASSLPVTGGSGKLF

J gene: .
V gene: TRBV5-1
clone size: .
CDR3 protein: ASSDAGGNSYEQY

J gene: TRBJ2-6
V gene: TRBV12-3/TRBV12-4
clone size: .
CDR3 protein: ASSLHRGGAGANVLT

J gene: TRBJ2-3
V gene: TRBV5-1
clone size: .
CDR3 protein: ASSQGQGADTQY

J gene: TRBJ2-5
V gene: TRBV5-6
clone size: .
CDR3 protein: ASKTGTGGETQY

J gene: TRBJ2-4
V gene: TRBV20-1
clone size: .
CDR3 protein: SAQARAGAKKNIQY

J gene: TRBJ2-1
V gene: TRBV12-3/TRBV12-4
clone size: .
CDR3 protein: ASSLNEQF

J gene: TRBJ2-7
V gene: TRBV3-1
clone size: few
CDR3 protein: ASSPPRGGEQY

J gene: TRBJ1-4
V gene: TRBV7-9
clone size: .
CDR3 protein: ASKAGKPATNEKLF